One and the same sample provided the 30 T cell receptor beta chains below, sequenced in a study of breast tumors, draining lymph nodes, adjacent tissues. Axillary draining lymph nodes of breast cancer patients supplied the node samples. TCRdb called the multiplex PCR reads again in MiXCR, with one record for every CDR3 protein. The table includes 100,000 to 150,000 distinct CDR3 sequences, about 22% detected once. The specimen sequenced was axillary lymph node tissue. The origin of the receptors is a female donor with breast cancer. Some clones in this sample may be carry-over from other donors' samples.

This clonotype showed up just a few times. The chain combines TRBV27 with TRBJ2-1; 12 bases line up with TRBD2. The germline CDR1 and CDR2 sequences are MNHEY and SMNVEV (reference sequence). CDR3 length: 14 residues. Unmatched junction bases numbered 5, after V lost 5 bases and J lost 9 bases. For the CDR3, the DNA is TGTGCCAGCAGTCCCCTAGCGGGAGGGGGTGAGCAGTTCTTC. Its protein product is CASSPLAGGGEQFF.

Here the CDR3 DNA reads TGTGCCAGCTCACCCGGAAATGGACAGGGTTTGAATGAGCAGTTCTTC. Amino acid sequence: CASSPGNGQGLNEQFF. V and J are TRBV18 and TRBJ2-1, with 8 nucleotides matching TRBD1. V shed 3 bases and J 7 bases; nucleotides not matched to a gene: 11. CDR1 and CDR2 (germline): KGHSH, LQKENI. The CDR3 sequence is 16 residues long.

Ten or more counts support this clonotype. V is TRBV5-8 and J is TRBJ2-7; weak D call: TRBD2 (5 bases). Germline loops: CDR1 SGHTS, CDR2 YDEGEE. V shed 1 base and J shed 6 bases, with 11 bases lying between them. There are 13 residues in the CDR3. The DNA for the CDR3 is TGTGCCAGCAGCTTGAGAGGGCAGCCCGAGCAGTACTTC. This sequence encodes CASSLRGQPEQYF. The whole variable domain, filled in from reference TRBV5-8 and TRBJ2-7, reads EAGVTQSPTHLIKTRGQQATLRCSPISGHTSVYWYQQALGLGLQFLLWYDEGEERNRGNFPPRFSGRQFPNYSSELNVNALELEDSALYLCASSLRGQPEQYFGPGTRLTVT.

The sample holds many counts of this clonotype. V is TRBV20-1 and J is TRBJ2-1; TRBD2 agrees at 11 bases. J gave up 0 bases and V 3 bases, and 7 bases lay outside the gene matches. This CDR3 has 17 residues. Looked up from germline, CDR1 is DFQATT and CDR2 is SNEGSKA (reference sequence). CDR3 in DNA: TGCAGTGCTAGTTACCGGACTAGCGGGTTCTCCTACAATGAGCAGTTCTTC. The encoded protein is CSASYRTSGFSYNEQFF.

The sample holds many counts of this clonotype. The V call is TRBV5-6, the J call TRBJ2-5; D might be TRBD1 or TRBD2, each matching 5 bases. CDR3 size: 14 residues. Per germline, CDR1 SGHDT and CDR2 YYEEEE. Trimming removed 4 bases at V and 3 bases at J, with 13 bases between. This chain's CDR3 is CASSPTGTEETQYF. Written as DNA, the CDR3 is TGTGCCAGCAGCCCCACCGGGACGGAAGAGACCCAGTACTTC.

Ten or more counts support this clonotype. V and J are TRBV7-9 and TRBJ2-1; 10 bases are shared with TRBD1. This CDR3 region has 19 residues. J was trimmed by 0 bases and V by 7 bases; bases with no gene match: 15. Germline V gene sequence: CDR1 SEHNR, CDR2 FQNEAQ (reference sequence). The CDR3 region is CASNLPGQGTAGSYNEQFF. The DNA of the CDR3 is TGTGCCAGCAACCTCCCGGGACAGGGGACAGCGGGCTCCTACAATGAGCAGTTCTTC.

This clonotype showed up many times. The chain is built from TRBV27 and TRBJ2-3, with 8 positions matching TRBD1. The CDR3 length is 13 residues. V dropped 6 bases and J dropped 1; count of bases not matched to a gene: 0. From germline, CDR1 is MNHEY and CDR2 SMNVEV (reference sequence). CDR3 sequence: CASRGQGTDTQYF. The CDR3 nucleotides read TGTGCCAGCAGGGGACAGGGCACAGATACGCAGTATTTT.

This chain joins TRBV11-3 and TRBJ2-3; 16 bases map to TRBD2. The germline V gene has CDR1 SGHNT and CDR2 YENEEA. V was pared by 6 bases and J by 6 bases, with 9 bases of the junction left unmatched. The CDR3 consists of 17 residues. The CDR3: CASSPGLAGGSMDTQYF. CDR3 DNA: TGTGCCAGCAGTCCGGGACTAGCGGGAGGGTCAATGGATACGCAGTATTTT.

This clonotype was seen ten or more times. V is TRBV20-1 and J is TRBJ2-3, with TRBD2 matching 7 bases. V dropped 5 bases and J dropped 2; count of bases not matched to a gene: 16. Germline V lookup: CDR1 DFQATT, CDR2 SNEGSKA (reference sequence). This CDR3 region has 17 residues. This chain's CDR3 is CSAWGGGAGDPTDTQYF. CDR3 DNA: TGCAGTGCTTGGGGGGGTGGGGCGGGGGATCCCACAGATACGCAGTATTTT.

This clonotype was seen at least ten times. V is TRBV6-5 and J is TRBJ2-7, with TRBD1 matching over 11 bases. Germline-derived CDR1 and CDR2 are MNHEY and SVGAGI. The CDR3 totals 15 residues. Trimming took 2 bases from V and 3 from J; bases not matched to a gene: 3. The CDR3 is CASSYGTGGIYEQYF. The DNA for the CDR3 is TGTGCCAGCAGTTACGGGACAGGGGGTATCTACGAGCAGTACTTC.

This clonotype occurred many times. The chain couples TRBV7-8 to TRBJ1-2; unclear D gene. The germline CDR1 and CDR2 sequences are SGHVS and FQNEAQ. The CDR3 contains 13 residues. V dropped 1 base and J dropped 4 bases, with 7 bases sitting between them. This CDR3 is CASSLEGGYGYTF. For the CDR3, the DNA is TGTGCCAGCAGCTTAGAGGGAGGCTATGGCTACACCTTC.

This clonotype was seen repeatedly, ten times or more. This chain connects TRBV5-1 to TRBJ2-1; 13 positions match TRBD2. Germline lookup yields CDR1 SGHRS and CDR2 YFSETQ. The trim removed 2 bases at V and 4 bases at J, leaving 9 bases unmatched. This CDR3 region has 18 residues. The CDR3 DNA is TGCGCCAGCAGCTTAGGCGGGACTAGCGGGACCAGATACAATGAGCAGTTCTTC. As protein: CASSLGGTSGTRYNEQFF.

On this clonotype itself: Being one base from a much bigger clone, this may be a read error. The chain joins TRBV10-3 to TRBJ2-5, with 9 bases fitting TRBD1. The CDR3 covers 13 residues. Trimming removed 10 bases from V and 7 bases from J; junction bases left unmatched: 10. The V gene's germline CDR1 is ENHRY and CDR2 SYGVKD. The CDR3 DNA is TGTGCCAACTCACAGGGGGCTACGGGGACCCAGTACTTC. Translated: CANSQGATGTQYF.

This clonotype was seen at least ten times. This rearrangement joins TRBV29-1 to TRBJ1-3; D gene unclear. This CDR3 comprises 13 residues. V dropped 7 bases and J dropped 5 bases, with 15 bases sitting between them. Per germline, CDR1 SQVTM and CDR2 ANQGSEA. The CDR3 loop is CSAQSASRNTIYF. The CDR3 DNA reads TGCAGCGCCCAGTCGGCCTCGAGAAACACCATATATTTT.

This clonotype has a count of ten or more. This chain links TRBV6-6 with TRBJ2-2, with 10 nucleotides matching TRBD2. V was clipped by 6 bases and J by 4 bases; unmatched bases: 8. This CDR3 contains 16 residues. Germline V lookup: CDR1 MNHNY, CDR2 SVGAGI (reference sequence). In nucleotides, the CDR3 is TGTGCCAGCAGCTCATCTAGCGGGAGCTTCACCGGGGAGCTGTTTTTT. As protein: CASSSSSGSFTGELFF.

The CDR3 DNA is TGTGCCAGAGGGCGGACTAGCGAGGATACGCAGTATTTT. Amino acid sequence: CARGRTSEDTQYF. The chain carries TRBV6-4 and TRBJ2-3, with TRBD2 matching over 9 bases. There are 13 residues in the CDR3. After removal of 9 bases from V and 6 bases from J, the junction contained 7 bases not matched to a gene. Looked up from germline, CDR1 is MRHNA and CDR2 is SNTAGT.

This clonotype appeared many times. The J gene is TRBJ2-3, the V gene TRBV10-3; maybe TRBD2 (6 bases). Germline V gene sequence: CDR1 ENHRY, CDR2 SYGVKD. The CDR3 spans 15 residues. Trimming took 2 bases from V and 2 from J, leaving 11 bases between them. CDR3 sequence: CAISERAGHTDTQYF. As DNA, the CDR3 is TGTGCCATCAGTGAGCGAGCGGGTCACACAGATACGCAGTATTTT.

This clonotype was counted ten times or more. This chain connects TRBV20-1 to TRBJ2-7, with 9 positions matching TRBD2. The CDR3 has 16 amino acids. The V gene's germline CDR1 is DFQATT and CDR2 SNEGSKA (reference sequence). V lost 2 bases and J lost 4; bases outside the gene matches: 12. Written as DNA, the CDR3 is TGCAGTGCTAGAACGGCGGGAGGCACTAGCGGGTACGAGCAGTACTTC. Its translation is CSARTAGGTSGYEQYF.

This clonotype was observed many times. The chain joins TRBV19 to TRBJ2-3; unclear D gene. Per the germline V gene, CDR1 is LNHDA and CDR2 is SQIVND (reference sequence). This CDR3 spans 14 amino acids. V gave up 7 bases and J gave up 0 bases, with 11 bases separating them. CDR3 bases: TGTGCCAGTAATCTGGGAAGTAGCACAGATACGCAGTATTTT. It codes for CASNLGSSTDTQYF.

The sample holds many counts of this clonotype. This sequence joins TRBV12-3 or TRBV12-4 and TRBJ1-2; D gene unclear. The CDR3 is 15 amino acids. V shed 3 bases and J shed 0 bases, with 11 bases lying between them. The CDR3 spells CASSLTSWPNYGYTF. The CDR3 nucleotides read TGTGCCAGCAGTTTGACCAGCTGGCCTAACTATGGCTACACCTTC.

This clonotype occurred once. Being one base from a much bigger clone, this may be a read error. The rearrangement joins TRBV6-4 to TRBJ2-3; D ambiguous. The V gene's germline CDR1 is MRHNA and CDR2 SNTAGT. The ends were cut back, 8 bases at V and 1 base at J, with 22 bases in the middle. The CDR3 sequence is 17 residues long. CDR3 bases: TGTGCCAGCGGTGGTCCCAGGCCAGCTTTAGGCACAGATACGCAGTATTTT. Amino acids: CASGGPRPALGTDTQYF.

Many counts were recorded for this clonotype. The J gene is TRBJ2-1, the V gene TRBV24-1; no clear D gene. This CDR3 comprises 11 residues. In germline, CDR1 is KGHDR, CDR2 SFDVKD. Trimming left V 9 bases short and J 10 bases short, with 12 bases between. The chain's CDR3 is CATRLGQEQFF. CDR3 in DNA: TGTGCCACCCGCCTAGGTCAGGAGCAGTTCTTC.

This clonotype was seen at least ten times. The chain carries TRBV12-3 or TRBV12-4 and TRBJ1-5; no clear D. The CDR3 covers 15 residues. V lost 2 bases and J 4 bases, leaving 12 bases between the germline ends. The CDR3 reads CASSLSGLGNQPQHF. The CDR3 nucleotides are TGTGCCAGCAGTTTATCCGGTTTGGGGAATCAGCCCCAGCATTTT.

With respect to this clonotype: A much larger clone sits a single nucleotide away, making a read error possible. The chain uses TRBV7-8 and TRBJ1-3, with 7 bases fitting TRBD1. Germline V gene lookup returns CDR1 SGHVS and CDR2 FQNEAQ. The length of the CDR3 is 18 residues. The CDR3 nucleotides read TGTGCCAGCAGCTTACTGGGCAGGGGGGGTTCCTCTGGAGACACCATATATTTT. Translated, it gives CASSLLGRGGSSGDTIYF.

In regard to this clonotype: This may arise from a read error, as a much more abundant clone is one base away. This sequence joins TRBV9 and TRBJ1-5; 7 nucleotides line up with TRBD1. The CDR3 runs 16 residues. Germline-derived CDR1 and CDR2 are SGDLS and YYNGEE. J gave up 6 bases and V 4 bases, and 13 bases lay outside the gene matches. The CDR3 spells CASSPGDRAEGQPQHF. The CDR3 nucleotides read TGTGCCAGCAGCCCCGGAGACAGGGCGGAAGGTCAGCCCCAGCATTTT.

This clonotype came up many times. This chain links TRBV2 with TRBJ1-2; 7 nucleotides match TRBD1. Germline V gives CDR1 SNHLY, CDR2 FYNNEI. The CDR3 covers 13 residues. The trim removed 3 bases at V and 4 bases at J, leaving 2 bases unmatched. CDR3 amino acids: CASSEQGVYGYTF. CDR3 in DNA: TGTGCCAGCAGTGAGCAGGGGGTCTATGGCTACACCTTC.

This clonotype has a count of ten or more. The chain is built from TRBV29-1 and TRBJ2-2; 10 nucleotides align to TRBD2. Unmatched junction bases numbered 11, after V lost 6 bases and J lost 1 base. Per the germline V gene, CDR1 is SQVTM and CDR2 is ANQGSEA. This CDR3 is 17 amino acids long. The CDR3 is CSVALDGLAVNTGELFF. The CDR3 DNA sequence: TGCAGCGTCGCCTTAGATGGACTAGCGGTGAACACCGGGGAGCTGTTTTTT.

This clonotype was counted many times. This sequence joins TRBV7-2 and TRBJ2-1; 10 nucleotides agree with TRBD2. The V gene's germline CDR1 is SGHTA and CDR2 FQGNSA. The length of the CDR3 is 15 residues. V lost 3 bases to trimming and J lost 4 bases; unmatched junction nucleotides: 3. The chain's CDR3 is CASSFGLAVYNEQFF. The CDR3 coding sequence is TGTGCCAGCAGCTTCGGACTAGCGGTTTACAATGAGCAGTTCTTC.

On this clonotype: Given the absence of the conserved phenylalanine or tryptophan at the CDR3 end, a read error is likely. It is unclear where the CDR3 begins or ends on the DNA, so no DNA is shown, and the CDR3 is as TCRdb lists it. J is TRBJ2-3 and V is TRBV20-1; the table's D call of TRBD1 was not tested on the DNA. Both ends counted, the CDR3 spans 14 residues. CDR1 is DFQATT and CDR2 is SNEGSKA in the germline V gene (reference sequence). The CDR3 protein is CSASGGAAPDTQYY.

The table lists this clonotype with many counts. The chain recombines TRBV6-2 or TRBV6-3 with TRBJ2-1; tentatively, D is TRBD2 (5 bases). Trimming shortened V by 4 bases and J by 9 bases, and 13 bases separated the two germline ends. CDR1 is MNHEY and CDR2 is SVGEGT in the germline V gene. CDR3 size: 13 residues. CDR3: CASSLLASGEQFF. In DNA form, the CDR3 reads TGTGCCAGCAGTTTGCTAGCTAGTGGTGAGCAGTTCTTC.